A selection of T cell receptor beta chains follows, all from one sample in a study of blood T cells in healthy people across ages. TCRdb fed the 5' RACE reads into MiXCR, producing one record per CDR3 protein. The repertoire holds more than 1,400,000 distinct CDR3 sequences, with approximately 40% as singletons. The sequenced material came from blood. The receptors originated from a woman aged 18-29 years in good health. CDR3s include the opening cysteine and the closing phenylalanine or tryptophan. D genes are given only for firm matches. Clone size, where shown, is once, few, many, or a class for clones that have expanded.

J	V	size	length	D	CDR3	DNA
TRBJ2-2	TRBV7-9	-	16	-	CASSLRTSLNTGELFF	TGTGCCAGCAGCTTGCGGACGAGTCTGAACACCGGGGAGCTGTTTTTT
TRBJ1-1	TRBV27	-	15	TRBD1	CASSWDSLMNTEAFF	TGTGCCAGCAGTTGGGACAGCCTTATGAACACTGAAGCTTTCTTT
TRBJ1-2	TRBV29-1	-	13	-	CSVDQTNNYGYTF	TGCAGCGTTGACCAGACAAATAACTATGGCTACACCTTC
TRBJ2-5	TRBV7-2	few	16	TRBD2	CASSSSGARSPETQYF	TGTGCCAGCAGCTCTAGCGGGGCGAGATCTCCGGAGACCCAGTACTTC
TRBJ2-3	TRBV10-3	many	13	-	CAISESPGDTQYF	TGTGCCATCAGTGAGTCTCCGGGAGATACGCAGTATTTT
TRBJ2-7	TRBV6-1	-	16	-	CASSESERVPSYEQYF	TGTGCCAGCAGTGAGAGTGAGCGGGTACCCTCCTACGAGCAGTACTTC
TRBJ2-7	TRBV20-1	few	14	-	CSVETGTLIYEQYF	TGCAGTGTTGAGACCGGGACTCTCATCTACGAGCAGTACTTC
TRBJ2-1	TRBV4-1	-	18	TRBD2	CASSHLVLAGDLGDEQFF	TGCGCCAGCAGCCATCTCGTGCTAGCGGGAGATTTAGGAGATGAGCAGTTCTTC
TRBJ1-2	TRBV5-1	-	13	-	CASSLARFYGYTF	TGCGCCAGCAGCTTGGCTAGGTTTTATGGCTACACCTTC
TRBJ1-4	TRBV5-6	-	15	-	CASSLRTSTNEKLFF	TGTGCCAGCAGCTTACGGACGTCAACTAATGAAAAACTGTTTTTT
TRBJ2-3	TRBV4-1	few	16	TRBD2	CASSQDTGGAGDTQYF	TGCGCCAGCAGCCAGGACACGGGGGGGGCAGGAGATACGCAGTATTTT
TRBJ2-7	TRBV7-9	once	15	-	CASSLVGRGGYEQYF	TGTGCCAGCAGCTTAGTTGGCAGGGGGGGCTACGAGCAGTACTTC
TRBJ1-2	TRBV4-1	-	16	-	CASSQVAALGNYGYTF	TGCGCCAGCAGCCAAGTTGCGGCCCTAGGGAACTATGGCTACACCTTC
TRBJ2-3	TRBV20-1	few	15	TRBD2	CSAPQTSGSADTQYF	TGCAGTGCTCCCCAGACTAGCGGGAGTGCAGATACGCAGTATTTT
TRBJ1-2	TRBV7-9	many	14	TRBD1	CASSLQGSNYGYTF	TGTGCCAGCAGTTTACAGGGGTCGAACTATGGCTACACCTTC
TRBJ1-1	TRBV6-5	-	13	TRBD1	CASRSPGTGEAFF	TGTGCCAGCAGGTCCCCGGGGACAGGCGAAGCTTTCTTT
TRBJ2-2	TRBV28	few	11	-	CASSASGELFF	TGTGCCAGCAGCGCTTCCGGGGAGCTGTTTTTT
TRBJ2-7	TRBV6-1	few	11	-	CASSEIAEQYF	TGTGCCAGCAGTGAGATCGCCGAGCAGTACTTC
TRBJ2-3	TRBV5-6	-	17	TRBD2	CASSLWLAGGATDTQYF	TGTGCCAGCAGCTTGTGGCTAGCGGGGGGCGCCACAGATACGCAGTATTTT
TRBJ2-6	TRBV11-2	-	14	-	CASSPGSQGYVLTF	TGTGCCAGCAGCCCGGGGTCACAGGGCTACGTCCTGACTTTC
TRBJ2-7	TRBV7-8	-	16	-	CASSKTTGWLSYEQYF	TGTGCCAGCAGCAAAACGACGGGGTGGCTTTCCTACGAGCAGTACTTC
TRBJ1-2	TRBV6-2/TRBV6-3	-	13	-	CASERTVNYGYTF	TGTGCCAGTGAGAGGACAGTTAACTATGGCTACACCTTC
TRBJ1-6	TRBV20-1	few	12	-	CSARDTDSPLHF	TGCAGTGCTCGAGACACTGATTCACCCCTCCACTTT
TRBJ1-1	TRBV5-1	-	18	-	CASSLSVRGAGMGTEAFF	TGCGCCAGCAGCTTGTCGGTCCGGGGTGCAGGGATGGGCACTGAAGCTTTCTTT
TRBJ1-2	TRBV29-1	-	13	TRBD1	CSVERQGGTGYTF	TGCAGCGTTGAAAGACAGGGGGGGACGGGCTACACCTTC
TRBJ2-1	TRBV27	-	15	TRBD2	CASSLSVAGSHEQFF	TGTGCCAGCAGTTTATCGGTAGCGGGGTCCCATGAGCAGTTCTTC
TRBJ1-5	TRBV5-1	-	13	-	CASSLGVDQPQHF	TGCGCCAGCAGCTTGGGGGTCGATCAGCCCCAGCATTTT
TRBJ2-5	TRBV5-6	many	16	-	CASSLALTATQETQYF	TGTGCCAGCAGCTTGGCTCTGACAGCGACCCAAGAGACCCAGTACTTC
TRBJ2-7	TRBV12-3/TRBV12-4	few	16	-	CASSLLVGPSFHEQYF	TGTGCCAGCAGTTTATTAGTGGGACCGAGCTTTCACGAGCAGTACTTC
TRBJ2-3	TRBV9	few	17	-	CASSVEGGLYLTDTQYF	TGTGCCAGCAGCGTAGAGGGGGGGCTCTACCTCACAGATACGCAGTATTTT
TRBJ2-3	TRBV5-5	few	14	-	CASSYMGIPGTQYF	TGTGCCAGCAGCTACATGGGGATCCCCGGTACGCAGTATTTT
TRBJ2-1	TRBV12-3/TRBV12-4	-	16	TRBD2	CASSLGGAGSYNEQFF	TGTGCCAGCAGTTTGGGAGGGGCAGGGAGCTACAATGAGCAGTTCTTC
TRBJ1-2	TRBV10-3	-	14	TRBD1	CAISVADRGDGYTF	TGTGCCATCAGTGTCGCAGACAGGGGGGATGGCTACACCTTC
TRBJ2-3	TRBV9	-	14	-	CASSPGRASDTQYF	TGTGCCAGCAGCCCCGGCCGAGCGTCTGATACGCAGTATTTT
TRBJ2-1	TRBV7-2	few	14	TRBD2	CASTRGLAGDEQFF	TGTGCCAGCACCCGGGGACTAGCGGGAGATGAGCAGTTCTTC
TRBJ2-7	TRBV20-1	many	12	-	CSAIPGDYEQYF	TGCAGTGCGATCCCGGGGGACTACGAGCAGTACTTC
TRBJ2-5	TRBV5-1	-	17	TRBD2	CASSSRQTSGGRETQYF	TGCGCCAGCAGCTCCCGCCAGACTAGCGGGGGCAGAGAGACCCAGTACTTC
TRBJ2-1	TRBV3-1	-	15	TRBD2	CASSLTSGTRNEQFF	TGTGCCAGCAGCCTCACTTCCGGGACTAGAAATGAGCAGTTCTTC
TRBJ2-1	TRBV6-2/TRBV6-3	few	13	-	CASGGGLNNEQFF	TGTGCCAGCGGAGGCGGGTTGAACAATGAGCAGTTCTTC
TRBJ2-7	TRBV2	-	12	TRBD1	CATLLQGYEQYF	TGTGCCACCCTACTACAGGGGTACGAGCAGTACTTC
TRBJ2-7	TRBV5-8	few	16	TRBD1	CASSGTRQGPSYEQYF	TGTGCCAGCAGCGGGACCCGACAGGGTCCCTCCTACGAGCAGTACTTC